This TCR beta chain came from a study of early T cells in non-severe SARS-CoV-2 infection. Turning to the study itself: The chains were unpaired, and the sequenced material was bulk RNA from unsorted whole blood.

This clonotype was observed a few times. TCRdb passed the 5' RACE reads through MiXCR, listing each CDR3 protein once. The table lists some 46,000 distinct CDR3 sequences, 6% to 6.5% of them singletons, with around an eighth in the top ten. The CDR3 is 16 residues long. V lost 3 bases, J lost 1 base, and 6 bases stayed unmatched. This chain links TRBV12-3 or TRBV12-4 with TRBJ1-5, with 7 bases matching TRBD1. The TCR sequence derives from an adult who was a healthcare worker with PCR-confirmed SARS-CoV-2 infection or an uninfected control (not recorded which). Sequenced input: whole blood. The CDR3 loop reads CASSFLRGRSNQPQHF. CDR3 coding DNA: TGTGCCAGCAGTTTCTTGAGGGGGCGAAGCAATCAGCCCCAGCATTTT.